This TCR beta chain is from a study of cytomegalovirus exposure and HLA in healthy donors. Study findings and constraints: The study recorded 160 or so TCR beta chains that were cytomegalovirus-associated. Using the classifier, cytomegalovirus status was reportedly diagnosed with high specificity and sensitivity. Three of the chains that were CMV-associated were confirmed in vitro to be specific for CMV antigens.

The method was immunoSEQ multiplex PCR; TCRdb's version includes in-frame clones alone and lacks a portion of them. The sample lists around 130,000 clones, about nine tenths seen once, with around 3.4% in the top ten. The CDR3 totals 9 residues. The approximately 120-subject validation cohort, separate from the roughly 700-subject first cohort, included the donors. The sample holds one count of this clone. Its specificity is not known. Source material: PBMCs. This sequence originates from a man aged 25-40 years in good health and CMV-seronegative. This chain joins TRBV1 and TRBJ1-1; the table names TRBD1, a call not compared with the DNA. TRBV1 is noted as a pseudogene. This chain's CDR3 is CTTNRVAFF. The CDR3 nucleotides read TGCACCACCAACAGGGTGGCTTTCTTT.